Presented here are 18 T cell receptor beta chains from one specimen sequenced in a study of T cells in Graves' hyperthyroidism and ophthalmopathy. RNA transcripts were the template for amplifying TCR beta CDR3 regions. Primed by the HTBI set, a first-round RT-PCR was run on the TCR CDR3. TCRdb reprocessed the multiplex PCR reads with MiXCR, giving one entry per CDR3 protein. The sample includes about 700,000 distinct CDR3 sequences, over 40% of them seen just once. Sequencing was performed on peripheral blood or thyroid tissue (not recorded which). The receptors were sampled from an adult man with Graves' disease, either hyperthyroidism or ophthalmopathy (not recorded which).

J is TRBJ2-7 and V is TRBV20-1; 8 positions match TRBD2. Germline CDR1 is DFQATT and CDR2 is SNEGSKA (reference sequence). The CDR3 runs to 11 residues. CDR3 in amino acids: CSVQAGERQYF. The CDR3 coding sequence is TGCAGCGTTCAAGCGGGAGAGCGGCAGTACTTC.

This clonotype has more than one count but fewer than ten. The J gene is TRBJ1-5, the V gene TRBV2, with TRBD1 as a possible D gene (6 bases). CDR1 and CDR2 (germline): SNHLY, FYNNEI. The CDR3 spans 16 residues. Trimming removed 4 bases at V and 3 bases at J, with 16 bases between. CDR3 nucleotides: TGTGCCAGCAGTGCTAGAGGGGGGCCGATCAATCAGCCCCAGCATTTT. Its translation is CASSARGGPINQPQHF. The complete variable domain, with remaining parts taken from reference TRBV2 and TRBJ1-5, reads EPEVTQTPSHQVTQMGQEVILRCVPISNHLYFYWYRQILGQKVEFLVSFYNNEISEKSEIFDDQFSVERPDGSNFTLKIRSTKLEDSAMYFCASSARGGPINQPQHFGDGTRLSIL.

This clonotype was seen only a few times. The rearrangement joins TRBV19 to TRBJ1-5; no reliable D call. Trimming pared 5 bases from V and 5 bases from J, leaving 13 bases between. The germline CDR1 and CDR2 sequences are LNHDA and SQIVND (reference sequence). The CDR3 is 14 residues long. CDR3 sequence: CASSPLVSDQPQHF. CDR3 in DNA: TGTGCCAGTAGTCCCTTAGTTTCGGATCAGCCCCAGCATTTT.

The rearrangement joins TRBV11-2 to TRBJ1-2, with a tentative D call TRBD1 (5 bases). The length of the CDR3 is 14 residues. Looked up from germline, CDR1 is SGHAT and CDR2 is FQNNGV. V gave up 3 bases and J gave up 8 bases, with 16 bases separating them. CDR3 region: CASSFSQGTYGYTF. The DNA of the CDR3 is TGTGCCAGCAGCTTTAGTCAGGGTACCTACGGCTACACCTTC. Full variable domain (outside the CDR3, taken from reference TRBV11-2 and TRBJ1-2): EAGVAQSPRYKIIEKRQSVAFWCNPISGHATLYWYQQILGQGPKLLIQFQNNGVVDDSQLPKDRFSAERLKGVDSTLKIQPAKLEDSAVYLCASSFSQGTYGYTFGSGTRLTVV.

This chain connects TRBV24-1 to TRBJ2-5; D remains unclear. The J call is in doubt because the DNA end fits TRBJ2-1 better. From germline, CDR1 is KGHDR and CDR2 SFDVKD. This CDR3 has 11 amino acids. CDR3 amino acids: CATSAHNEQFF. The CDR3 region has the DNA TGTGCCACCAGTGCACACAATGAGCAGTTCTTC.

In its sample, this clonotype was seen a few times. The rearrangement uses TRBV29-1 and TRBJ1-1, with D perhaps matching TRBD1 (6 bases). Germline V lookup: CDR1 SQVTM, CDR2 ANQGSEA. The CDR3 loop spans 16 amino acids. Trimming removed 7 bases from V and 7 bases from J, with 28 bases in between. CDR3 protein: CSAPGGGPTSRDEAFF. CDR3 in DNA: TGCAGCGCTCCCGGCGGGGGCCCCACCTCTCGGGATGAAGCTTTCTTT.

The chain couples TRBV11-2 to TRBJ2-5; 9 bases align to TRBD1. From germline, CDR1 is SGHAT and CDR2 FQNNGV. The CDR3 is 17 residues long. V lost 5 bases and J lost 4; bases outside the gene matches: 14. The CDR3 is CASSPRRDRVQGETQYF. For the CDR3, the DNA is TGTGCCAGCAGCCCCCGACGGGACAGGGTACAAGGAGAGACCCAGTACTTC.

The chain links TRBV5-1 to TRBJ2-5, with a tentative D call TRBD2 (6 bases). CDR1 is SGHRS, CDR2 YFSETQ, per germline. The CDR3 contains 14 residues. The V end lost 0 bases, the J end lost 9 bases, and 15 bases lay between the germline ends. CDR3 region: CASSLGSGASAQYF. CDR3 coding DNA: TGCGCCAGCAGCTTGGGATCGGGAGCGTCGGCCCAGTACTTC.

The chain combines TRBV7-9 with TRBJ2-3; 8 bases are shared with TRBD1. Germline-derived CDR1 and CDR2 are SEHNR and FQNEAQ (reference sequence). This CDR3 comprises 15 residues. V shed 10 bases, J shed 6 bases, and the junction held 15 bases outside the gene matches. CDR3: CATPGGRGPADTQYF. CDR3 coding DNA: TGTGCCACACCTGGGGGCAGGGGGCCGGCGGATACGCAGTATTTT.

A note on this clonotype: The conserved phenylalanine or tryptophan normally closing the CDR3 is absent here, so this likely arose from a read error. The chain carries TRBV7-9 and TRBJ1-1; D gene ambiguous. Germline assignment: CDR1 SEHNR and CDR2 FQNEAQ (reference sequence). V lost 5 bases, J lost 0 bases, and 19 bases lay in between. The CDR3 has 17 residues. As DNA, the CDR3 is TGTGCCAGCAGCCTTGACGGACGGCCGTGGGTGAACACTGAAGCTTTCCTT. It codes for CASSLDGRPWVNTEAFL.

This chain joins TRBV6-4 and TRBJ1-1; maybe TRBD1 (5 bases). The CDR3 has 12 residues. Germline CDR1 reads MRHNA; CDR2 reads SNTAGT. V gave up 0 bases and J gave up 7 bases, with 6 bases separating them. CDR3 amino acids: CASSDSGGEAFF. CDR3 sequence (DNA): TGTGCCAGCAGTGACTCTGGGGGTGAAGCTTTCTTT.

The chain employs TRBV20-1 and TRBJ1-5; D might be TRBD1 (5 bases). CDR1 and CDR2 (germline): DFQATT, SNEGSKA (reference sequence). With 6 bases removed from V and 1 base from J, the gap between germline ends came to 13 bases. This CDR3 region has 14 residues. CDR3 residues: CSATGQQSNQPQHF. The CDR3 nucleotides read TGCAGTGCCACGGGGCAGCAGAGCAATCAGCCCCAGCATTTT.

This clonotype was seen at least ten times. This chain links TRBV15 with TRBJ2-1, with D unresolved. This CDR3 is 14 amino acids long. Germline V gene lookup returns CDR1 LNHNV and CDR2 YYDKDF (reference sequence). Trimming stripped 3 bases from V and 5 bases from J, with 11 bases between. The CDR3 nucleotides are TGTGCCACCAGCAGGGCTAGGGTTGACAATGAGCAGTTCTTC. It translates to CATSRARVDNEQFF.

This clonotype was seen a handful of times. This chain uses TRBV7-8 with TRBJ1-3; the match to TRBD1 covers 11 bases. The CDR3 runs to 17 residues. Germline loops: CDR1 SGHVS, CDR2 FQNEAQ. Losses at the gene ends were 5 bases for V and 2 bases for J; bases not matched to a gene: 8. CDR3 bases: TGTGCCAGCAGCCCCGGGGGGGGACAGGGGGCTGGAAACACCATATATTTT. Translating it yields CASSPGGGQGAGNTIYF.

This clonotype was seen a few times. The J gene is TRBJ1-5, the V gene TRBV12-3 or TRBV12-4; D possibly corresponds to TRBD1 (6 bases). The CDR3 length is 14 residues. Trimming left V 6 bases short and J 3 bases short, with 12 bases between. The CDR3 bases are TGTGCCAGCAGAGTAAGGGGGTCCAATCAGCCCCAGCATTTT. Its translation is CASRVRGSNQPQHF.

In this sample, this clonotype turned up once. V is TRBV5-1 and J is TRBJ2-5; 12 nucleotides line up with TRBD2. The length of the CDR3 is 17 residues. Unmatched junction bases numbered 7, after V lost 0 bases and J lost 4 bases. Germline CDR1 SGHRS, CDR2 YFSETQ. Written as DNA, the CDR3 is TGCGCCAGCAGCTTGGGGACGACTAGCGGGGGAAGAGAGACCCAGTACTTC. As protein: CASSLGTTSGGRETQYF.

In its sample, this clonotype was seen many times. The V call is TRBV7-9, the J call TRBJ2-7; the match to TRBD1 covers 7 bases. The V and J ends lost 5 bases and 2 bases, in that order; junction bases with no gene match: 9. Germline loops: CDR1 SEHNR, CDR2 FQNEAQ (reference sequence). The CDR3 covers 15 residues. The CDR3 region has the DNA TGTGCCAGCAGCCGAAACCGGGACAGACCCTACGAGCAGTACTTC. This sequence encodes CASSRNRDRPYEQYF. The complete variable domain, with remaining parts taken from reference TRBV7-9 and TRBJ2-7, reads DTGVSQNPRHKITKRGQNVTFRCDPISEHNRLYWYRQTLGQGPEFLTYFQNEAQLEKSRLLSDRFSAERPKGSFSTLEIQRTEQGDSAMYLCASSRNRDRPYEQYFGPGTRLTVT.

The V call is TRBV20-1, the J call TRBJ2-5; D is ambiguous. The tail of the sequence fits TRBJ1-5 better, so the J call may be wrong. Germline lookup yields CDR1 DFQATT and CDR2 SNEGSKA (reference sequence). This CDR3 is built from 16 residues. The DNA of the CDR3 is TGCAGTGCTGAGGTGCCTAGGCGGGCGACCCAAGAGACCCAGCATTTT. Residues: CSAEVPRRATQETQHF.